The 32 T cell receptor beta chains in this list originate from one sample, sequenced in a study of blood T cell repertoires in COVID-19. Some clones are missing from TCRdb's copy, which holds only in-frame ones; the method was immunoSEQ multiplex PCR. The repertoire holds 60,000 to 85,000 clones, 83% seen once, with roughly 43% in the top ten. What was sequenced was peripheral blood. These receptors were collected from an elderly man with acute or convalescent COVID-19.

This clone has just a few counts. V usage is TRBV3-1 (or the pseudogene TRBV3-2) and J usage is TRBJ1-5; D is unclear. The CDR3 runs to 12 residues. The V end lost 4 bases, the J end lost 4 bases, and 5 bases lay between the germline ends. In germline, CDR1 is LGHDT, CDR2 YNNKEL (reference sequence). CDR3 sequence reads: CASSLQNQPQHF. CDR3 coding DNA: TGTGCCAGCAGCCTCCAGAATCAGCCCCAGCATTTT.

The chain carries TRBV5-6 and TRBJ1-4; possible D gene TRBD1, 5 bases. Trimming took off 3 bases at V and 4 bases at J, with 13 bases between the two ends. The germline V gene encodes CDR1 SGHDT and CDR2 YYEEEE. The CDR3 has 15 residues. The CDR3 region has the DNA TGTGCCAGCAGCTCTTTGACAGCTGATAATGAAAAACTGTTTTTT. Translation: CASSSLTADNEKLFF.

This CDR3 reads CASSLRGYTEAFF. Written as DNA, the CDR3 is TGTGCCAGCAGCTTAAGGGGTTATACTGAAGCTTTCTTT. The chain recombines TRBV7-8 with TRBJ1-1, with a tentative D call TRBD1 (5 bases). The length of the CDR3 is 13 residues. Trimming left V 2 bases short and J 5 bases short, with 9 bases between. Germline CDR1 SGHVS, CDR2 FQNEAQ.

This clone has only one observation. This sequence joins TRBV7-6 and TRBJ2-3, with D possibly TRBD1 on 5 matching bases. The length of the CDR3 is 18 residues. V lost 5 bases, J lost 0 bases, and 21 bases lay in between. CDR1 is SGHVS, CDR2 FNYEAQ, per germline. Here the CDR3 DNA reads TGTGCCAGCAGCCTTTCCACCATAACAGGCGGAAGCACAGATACGCAGTATTTT. The encoded protein is CASSLSTITGGSTDTQYF.

The V and J genes are TRBV6-5 and TRBJ1-2; 11 positions match TRBD1. There are 14 residues in the CDR3. Trimming at V came to 4 bases and at J to 7 bases, leaving 5 bases not matched to a gene. In germline, CDR1 is MNHEY, CDR2 SVGAGI. The CDR3 DNA reads TGTGCCAGCAGTTCGGGACAGGGGGTTGGTGGCTACACCTTC. Amino acid sequence: CASSSGQGVGGYTF.

V usage is TRBV9 and J usage is TRBJ2-7; perhaps TRBD2 as D (6 bases). Germline V gene data show CDR1 as SGDLS and CDR2 as YYNGEE. The V and J ends lost 0 bases and 2 bases respectively, with 9 bases between them. The CDR3 is made up of 14 amino acids. This CDR3 reads CASSVDGRAYEQYF. In DNA form, the CDR3 reads TGTGCCAGCAGCGTAGACGGGAGAGCCTACGAGCAGTACTTC. Combining the CDR3 with reference TRBV9 and TRBJ2-7 gives the whole variable domain DSGVTQTPKHLITATGQRVTLRCSPRSGDLSVYWYQQSLDQGLQFLIQYYNGEERAKGNILERFSAQQFPDLHSELNLSSLELGDSALYFCASSVDGRAYEQYFGPGTRLTVT.

The chain is built from TRBV11-3 and TRBJ2-5; a possible D gene is TRBD1 (7 bases). The V gene's germline CDR1 is SGHNT and CDR2 YENEEA. The CDR3 length is 15 residues. The V and J ends lost 8 bases and 5 bases respectively, with 21 bases between them. The CDR3 reads CASSLATGSVETQYF. CDR3 DNA sequence: TGTGCCAGCTCCCTAGCGACAGGGTCGGTGGAGACCCAGTACTTC.

This CDR3 is CASSLAPRGFGPRYGYTF. The CDR3 DNA reads as TGTGCCAGCAGCTTAGCGCCGCGAGGGTTTGGCCCTCGCTATGGCTACACCTTC. The rearrangement uses TRBV7-2 and TRBJ1-2, with no clear D. CDR1 is SGHTA, CDR2 FQGNSA, per germline. The V end lost 0 bases, the J end lost 4 bases, and 21 bases lay between the germline ends. This CDR3 has 18 residues.

V usage is TRBV30 and J usage is TRBJ1-3, with 10 nucleotides matching TRBD1. The germline CDR1 and CDR2 sequences are GTSNPN and SVGIG (reference sequence). V was clipped by 2 bases and J by 9 bases; unmatched bases: 10. This CDR3 region has 15 residues. The CDR3: CAWSKTGGYSGTIYF. In DNA form, the CDR3 reads TGTGCCTGGAGTAAGACAGGGGGCTACAGTGGCACCATATATTTT.

Only a few counts were recorded for this clone. This sequence joins TRBV11-2 and TRBJ2-7; D perhaps matches TRBD1 (5 bases). V was trimmed by 4 bases and J by 0 bases, leaving 13 bases between them. This CDR3 region has 15 residues. The germline V gene encodes CDR1 SGHAT and CDR2 FQNNGV. The CDR3, as DNA: TGTGCCAGCAGCTCAATACAGGATCTCTCCTACGAGCAGTACTTC. This encodes CASSSIQDLSYEQYF. Supplemented by reference TRBV11-2 and TRBJ2-7, the full variable domain reads EAGVAQSPRYKIIEKRQSVAFWCNPISGHATLYWYQQILGQGPKLLIQFQNNGVVDDSQLPKDRFSAERLKGVDSTLKIQPAKLEDSAVYLCASSSIQDLSYEQYFGPGTRLTVT.

This clone was found a few times. This chain links TRBV19 with TRBJ1-1, with TRBD1 as a possible D gene (6 bases). This CDR3 has 15 residues. The ends were cut back, 5 bases at V and 2 bases at J, with 15 bases in the middle. Germline CDR1 is LNHDA and CDR2 is SQIVND (reference sequence). For the CDR3, the DNA is TGTGCCAGTAGTGCCTTCCAGGGGCGAAACACTGAAGCTTTCTTT. This encodes CASSAFQGRNTEAFF.

Details on this clone: Other DNA sequences in the sample encode the same CDR3. The chain links TRBV28 to TRBJ1-2, with D perhaps matching TRBD1 (5 bases). The CDR3 runs to 14 residues. The ends were cut back, 1 base at V and 2 bases at J, with 8 bases in the middle. CDR1 is MDHEN, CDR2 SYDVKM, per germline. This CDR3 is CASSLSGGNYGYTF. CDR3 sequence (DNA): TGTGCCAGCAGTTTATCGGGGGGGAACTATGGCTACACCTTC.

This chain uses TRBV7-2 with TRBJ1-2; perhaps TRBD1 as D (6 bases). The CDR3 is 14 amino acids. V shed 2 bases and J shed 2 bases, with 9 bases lying between them. CDR1 is SGHTA, CDR2 FQGNSA, per germline. The CDR3 DNA sequence: TGTGCCAGCAGCTTAAGACAGGAGAACTATGGCTACACCTTC. It translates to CASSLRQENYGYTF.

The chain carries TRBV19 and TRBJ2-5; 13 nucleotides match TRBD2. This CDR3 is built from 17 residues. With 5 bases clipped from V and 0 bases from J, the junction kept 6 bases outside the gene matches. Germline loops: CDR1 LNHDA, CDR2 SQIVND (reference sequence). The CDR3 spells CASSSGTSGMYQETQYF. DNA for the CDR3: TGTGCCAGTAGTTCGGGGACTAGCGGGATGTACCAAGAGACCCAGTACTTC.

The chain is built from TRBV6-2 or TRBV6-3 and TRBJ1-5; 8 bases are a match to TRBD1. This CDR3 has 18 amino acids. With 2 bases clipped from V and 3 bases from J, the junction kept 12 bases outside the gene matches. Per germline, CDR1 MNHEY and CDR2 SVGEGT. DNA for the CDR3: TGTGCCAGCAGTTACCATCCTTTCGGGACAGGCATCAATCAGCCCCAGCATTTT. This encodes CASSYHPFGTGINQPQHF.

The chain links TRBV27 to TRBJ2-1, with D perhaps TRBD1 (6 bases). The germline V gene has CDR1 MNHEY and CDR2 SMNVEV (reference sequence). This CDR3 spans 13 amino acids. Deletions cut 6 bases from V and 11 bases from J, with 17 bases between. In DNA, the CDR3 is TGTGCCAGCAGCTTTACAATACAGGGTAAGCAGTTCTTC. As protein: CASSFTIQGKQFF.

The rearrangement joins TRBV18 to TRBJ2-2, with 12 nucleotides matching TRBD2. In germline, CDR1 is KGHSH, CDR2 LQKENI. J lost 6 bases, V lost 5 bases, and 4 bases had no gene match. The CDR3 totals 15 residues. The CDR3 is CASSTTSGRPGELFF. The CDR3 DNA reads as TGTGCCAGCTCAACGACTAGCGGGAGACCCGGGGAGCTGTTTTTT.

This chain joins TRBV30 and TRBJ2-2, with D perhaps matching TRBD1 (6 bases). Germline CDR1 is GTSNPN and CDR2 is SVGIG (reference sequence). This CDR3 has 15 amino acids. The V end lost 1 base, the J end lost 4 bases, and 13 bases lay between the germline ends. The CDR3: CAWSGGGHITGELFF. DNA of the CDR3: TGTGCCTGGAGTGGTGGGGGCCATATCACCGGGGAGCTGTTTTTT.

V gene TRBV27 combines with J gene TRBJ1-2; D is unresolved. CDR1 and CDR2 (germline): MNHEY, SMNVEV (reference sequence). V was shortened by 3 bases and J by 2 bases, with 7 bases between the two germline ends. The CDR3 extends over 13 amino acids. CDR3 in DNA: TGTGCCAGCAGTTTGCGGCGGAACTATGGCTACACCTTC. Translated: CASSLRRNYGYTF.

This sequence joins TRBV5-1 and TRBJ1-3; D remains ambiguous. Germline V gene sequence: CDR1 SGHRS, CDR2 YFSETQ. The V gene lost 0 bases and the J gene lost 0 bases, with 4 bases spanning the gap. The CDR3 runs 14 residues. The CDR3 here is CASSLAYSGNTIYF. CDR3 DNA sequence: TGCGCCAGCAGCTTGGCCTACTCTGGAAACACCATATATTTT.

V is TRBV18 and J is TRBJ2-5; 7 nucleotides match TRBD2. The CDR3 runs 15 residues. CDR1 is KGHSH, CDR2 LQKENI, per germline. V shed 2 bases, J shed 2 bases, and the junction held 5 bases outside the gene matches. The CDR3 DNA reads as TGTGCCAGCTCACCATTGTCTAGCGGACAAGAGACCCAGTACTTC. Residues: CASSPLSSGQETQYF.

This chain's CDR3 is CASSFDLLQGKETQYF. Here the CDR3 DNA reads TGTGCCAGCAGCTTTGACCTCCTGCAGGGGAAAGAGACCCAGTACTTC. The chain recombines TRBV5-6 with TRBJ2-5; a weak D match, TRBD1 (6 bases). Trimming took off 2 bases at V and 3 bases at J, with 17 bases between the two ends. This CDR3 has 16 amino acids. Germline CDR1 reads SGHDT; CDR2 reads YYEEEE.

This sequence joins TRBV9 and TRBJ1-3, with D unresolved. The CDR3 covers 17 residues. Germline V gene lookup returns CDR1 SGDLS and CDR2 YYNGEE. Trimming shortened V by 0 bases and J by 0 bases, and 13 bases separated the two germline ends. CDR3 sequence: CASSVGAGRSSGNTIYF. The CDR3 coding sequence is TGTGCCAGCAGCGTAGGTGCGGGAAGGAGCTCTGGAAACACCATATATTTT. The whole variable domain, filled in from reference TRBV9 and TRBJ1-3, reads DSGVTQTPKHLITATGQRVTLRCSPRSGDLSVYWYQQSLDQGLQFLIQYYNGEERAKGNILERFSAQQFPDLHSELNLSSLELGDSALYFCASSVGAGRSSGNTIYFGEGSWLTVV.

This clone has a single count. The chain combines TRBV19 with TRBJ1-4; 8 bases map to TRBD1. Germline lookup yields CDR1 LNHDA and CDR2 SQIVND (reference sequence). The length of the CDR3 is 16 residues. Trimming removed 6 bases from V and 2 bases from J; junction bases left unmatched: 8. CDR3 in DNA: TGTGCCAGTAGCCTCCGACAGGGGATGACTAATGAAAAACTGTTTTTT. This translates into CASSLRQGMTNEKLFF.

The rearrangement joins TRBV21-1 to TRBJ1-2; TRBD1 reflects the table's D call only, with no check against the DNA. TRBV21-1 has pseudogene status. The CDR3 length is 13 residues. As DNA, the CDR3 is TGTGCCAGCCTGTCGGGACAGCTCTATGGCTACACCTTC. It encodes CASLSGQLYGYTF.

The chain employs TRBV7-2 and TRBJ2-3; weak D call: TRBD1 (6 bases). Trimming stripped 4 bases from V and 0 bases from J, with 14 bases between. The germline V gene encodes CDR1 SGHTA and CDR2 FQGNSA. This CDR3 region has 16 residues. CDR3 DNA sequence: TGTGCCAGCAGCTCAGCCGGGACAATAAGCACAGATACGCAGTATTTT. Its protein product is CASSSAGTISTDTQYF.

This clone was found a few times. The V and J genes are TRBV29-1 and TRBJ1-1; D remains unclear. Germline CDR1 is SQVTM and CDR2 is ANQGSEA. The germline V and J ends were trimmed by 7 bases and 1 base, with 13 bases remaining between them. This CDR3 is built from 13 residues. This CDR3 is CSGTVHGNTEAFF. CDR3 sequence (DNA): TGCAGCGGCACAGTCCACGGGAACACTGAAGCTTTCTTT.

The chain is built from TRBV3-1 (or the pseudogene TRBV3-2) and TRBJ2-1; TRBD1 aligns across 7 bases. This CDR3 has 14 amino acids. The V segment lost 0 bases and the J segment 9 bases; nucleotides outside the gene matches: 5. CDR1 is LGHDT and CDR2 is YNNKEL in the germline V gene (reference sequence). As DNA, the CDR3 is TGTGCCAGCAGCCAAGATATAGCAGGGGGTGAGCAGTTCTTC. This encodes CASSQDIAGGEQFF.

V gene TRBV5-4 combines with J gene TRBJ2-7; D unresolved. The CDR3 covers 14 residues. CDR1 SGHNT and CDR2 YYREEE come from the germline V gene (reference sequence). Deletions cut 0 bases from V and 4 bases from J, with 11 bases between. CDR3 nucleotides: TGTGCCAGCAGCTTGGAGAAGGCGGAGTACGAGCAGTACTTC. Protein product: CASSLEKAEYEQYF.

V gene TRBV4-2 combines with J gene TRBJ2-3; the D is unclear. The germline V gene has CDR1 LGHNA and CDR2 YNFKEQ. This CDR3 is built from 14 residues. V dropped 1 base and J dropped 4 bases, with 9 bases sitting between them. The CDR3 DNA reads TGTGCCAGCAGCCAAGGTAATAGCCCAGATACGCAGTATTTT. It yields the protein CASSQGNSPDTQYF.

The rearrangement joins TRBV5-5 to TRBJ1-4; TRBD1 matches 7 bases. Germline V gene lookup returns CDR1 SGHKS and CDR2 YYEKEE (reference sequence). This CDR3 is built from 14 residues. V lost 4 bases and J lost 8; bases outside the gene matches: 8. DNA of the CDR3: TGTGCCAGCAGCGATGACAGGGTTGGAGAAAAACTGTTTTTT. Residues: CASSDDRVGEKLFF.

J is TRBJ1-1 and V is TRBV10-3; D might be TRBD1 (6 bases). Per germline, CDR1 ENHRY and CDR2 SYGVKD. The CDR3 covers 15 residues. The V and J ends lost 2 bases and 1 base respectively, with 11 bases between them. The CDR3 is CAISEGGGQNTEAFF. As DNA, the CDR3 is TGTGCCATCAGTGAGGGGGGGGGCCAGAACACTGAAGCTTTCTTT.